These 20 T cell receptor beta chains share one sample of origin, sequenced in a study of CXCR3-negative and CXCR3-positive naive CD8 T cells. The libraries of TRB cDNA were constructed through 5' RACE using UMI labels. TCRdb reprocessed the 5' RACE reads and reports one entry per CDR3 protein, with no DNA. Recorded here are around 84,000 distinct CDR3 sequences; the top ten clones represent less than 0.85%. Antigens for these TCRs are unknown. Study-level results: CXCR3-positive naive cells carried more hydrophobic TRB CDR3s than CXCR3-negative naive cells did.

The sample consisted of naive CXCR3+ CD8+ T cells from blood. The subset: CD45RO-CCR7+CD27+CD95- naive CD8+ T cells expressing CXCR3 (TNR3+). The receptors here all came from a human donor in good health. Some clones in this sample may be carry-over from other donors' samples.

V usage is TRBV29-1 and J usage is TRBJ2-2; TCRdb lists TRBD1, though no DNA is available to test this call. CDR1 is SQVTM, CDR2 ANQGSEA, per germline. This CDR3 region has 14 residues. CDR3 region: CSVGASGMGGELFF.

This chain connects TRBV20-1 to TRBJ1-2. This CDR3 spans 14 amino acids. Germline V lookup: CDR1 DFQATT, CDR2 SNEGSKA (reference sequence). The CDR3 reads CSARRSYTEDGYTF.

The chain's CDR3 is CASTYSGTSGNEQFF. The genes are TRBV27 and TRBJ2-1; there is no DNA to check the TCRdb D call of TRBD2. Per germline, CDR1 MNHEY and CDR2 SMNVEV (reference sequence). The CDR3 loop spans 15 amino acids.

The chain couples TRBV6-6 to TRBJ1-5; TCRdb's assignment of TRBD1 cannot be checked, as there is no DNA. CDR1 and CDR2 from the germline V gene are MNHNY and SVGAGI (reference sequence). The CDR3 has 13 residues. The CDR3 protein is CASTGVRGQPQHF.

The V call is TRBV15, the J call TRBJ2-5; the TCRdb call, TRBD2, lacks DNA for checking. This CDR3 is 15 amino acids long. Germline V CDR1 and CDR2: LNHNV, YYDKDF (reference sequence). CDR3 region: CATSRAPSGAETQYF.

The V and J genes are TRBV27 and TRBJ2-2; the TCRdb call, TRBD1, lacks DNA for checking. Germline V gene lookup returns CDR1 MNHEY and CDR2 SMNVEV (reference sequence). CDR3 length: 14 amino acids. The CDR3 here is CASSDSTTTRELFF.

The chain couples TRBV12-3 or TRBV12-4 to TRBJ2-5; lacking DNA, the TRBD2 call made by TCRdb goes unchecked. This CDR3 is 15 amino acids long. The CDR3 here is CASSSGLAGEETQYF.

The CDR3 sequence: CASSFPRFHSNQPQHF. The chain joins TRBV11-3 to TRBJ1-5. The CDR3 is 16 residues long. Germline-derived CDR1 and CDR2 are SGHNT and YENEEA.

This chain links TRBV4-1 with TRBJ1-2; TCRdb designates TRBD1, a call that cannot be tested without DNA. The CDR3 has 16 amino acids. CDR1 MGHRA and CDR2 YSYEKL come from the germline V gene. CDR3 sequence reads: CASSPEGDRDGYGYTF.

The rearrangement joins TRBV12-3 or TRBV12-4 to TRBJ2-2. CDR3 length: 15 residues. The CDR3 spells CASSHQQLNTGELFF.

The J gene is TRBJ2-2, the V gene TRBV12-3 or TRBV12-4; TCRdb indicates TRBD2, and absent DNA this call remains unverified. This CDR3 has 15 amino acids. CDR3 protein: CASSLGGLRPGELFF.

This rearrangement joins TRBV27 to TRBJ2-5; lacking DNA, the TRBD2 call made by TCRdb goes unchecked. This CDR3 has 20 residues. Germline CDR1 MNHEY, CDR2 SMNVEV (reference sequence). The CDR3 spells CASSFTPGLAGKEGLETQYF.

This rearrangement joins TRBV29-1 to TRBJ2-2; TCRdb's D gene call, TRBD2, goes unchecked for lack of DNA. This CDR3 region has 15 residues. CDR1 and CDR2 from the germline V gene are SQVTM and ANQGSEA. The CDR3 reads CSVGLAGGYTGELFF.

The V and J genes are TRBV6-2 or TRBV6-3 and TRBJ2-1; TCRdb lists TRBD2, though no DNA is available to test this call. Germline V gene lookup returns CDR1 MNHEY and CDR2 SVGEGT. This CDR3 comprises 13 residues. The CDR3 here is CASSPGLHNEQFF.

This chain connects TRBV14 to TRBJ2-1; as DNA is missing, the TRBD1 call by TCRdb cannot be tested. Looked up from germline, CDR1 is SGHDN and CDR2 is FVKESK. The CDR3 is made up of 13 amino acids. CDR3 in amino acids: CASSPYFRGEQFF.

The V and J genes are TRBV12-3 or TRBV12-4 and TRBJ2-1; TCRdb gives TRBD2 as the D gene, but with no DNA this cannot be confirmed. The CDR3 has 15 residues. CDR3: CASSWSGRDTMTQFF.

The genes are TRBV10-2 and TRBJ2-3; the D call of TRBD1 rests on TCRdb alone, since no DNA is present to check it. The CDR3 spans 13 residues. The germline gives CDR1 WSHSY, CDR2 SAAADI. The CDR3 sequence: CASSGGPGDTQYF.

V gene TRBV12-3 or TRBV12-4 combines with J gene TRBJ2-7; the TCRdb D gene call, TRBD1, has no DNA to confirm it. The CDR3 is made up of 13 amino acids. CDR3 residues: CASSPGHPSEQYF.

The V gene is TRBV5-5, the J gene TRBJ1-1; there is no DNA to check the TCRdb D call of TRBD1. Germline CDR1 and CDR2: SGHKS and YYEKEE (reference sequence). This CDR3 is 16 amino acids long. The CDR3 reads CASSWVVGGMNTEAFF.

Here the CDR3 reads CASPVLGQGNTEAFF. The chain recombines TRBV5-1 with TRBJ1-1; the D call from TCRdb, TRBD1, cannot be confirmed without DNA. This CDR3 is 15 amino acids long. Per germline, CDR1 SGHRS and CDR2 YFSETQ.